What follows are 12 T cell receptor beta chains derived from one specimen sequenced in a study of blood T cell repertoires in COVID-19. This table comes from immunoSEQ multiplex PCR, and its TCRdb copy is limited to in-frame clones, with some not included. Of more than 250,000 clones in the sample, around 86% were seen once. The sample comprised peripheral blood. These receptors came from a man over 45 with active or convalescent COVID-19.

The V call is TRBV4-1, the J call TRBJ2-3; perhaps TRBD2 as D (6 bases). The germline CDR1 and CDR2 sequences are MGHRA and YSYEKL. The CDR3 is 16 residues long. Between the trimmed V and J ends, which lost 1 base and 4 bases, there was a span of 15 bases. CDR3 sequence reads: CASSQGATTGADTQYF. The CDR3 DNA reads as TGCGCCAGCAGCCAAGGGGCAACCACGGGGGCAGATACGCAGTATTTT.

This clone has only one observation. At one boundary the junction diverges from the germline segment, which might be a read error. The V and J genes are TRBV2 and TRBJ2-2, with TRBD2 identical over 7 bases. Germline CDR1 reads SNHLY; CDR2 reads FYNNEI. The CDR3 spans 12 residues. The CDR3 region is CASSDRGGWALF. In DNA, the CDR3 is TGTGCCAGCAGTGATCGCGGGGGTTGGGCCCTTTTT.

The V call is TRBV5-5, the J call TRBJ1-1, with D perhaps matching TRBD1 (6 bases). This CDR3 has 12 residues. CDR1 is SGHKS and CDR2 is YYEKEE in the germline V gene (reference sequence). V dropped 4 bases and J dropped 6 bases, with 10 bases sitting between them. For the CDR3, the DNA is TGTGCCAGCAGCCTGGGACACGCTGAAGCTTTCTTT. Amino acids: CASSLGHAEAFF. The full variable domain, its missing parts supplied by reference TRBV5-5 and TRBJ1-1, is DAGVTQSPTHLIKTRGQQVTLRCSPISGHKSVSWYQQVLGQGPQFIFQYYEKEERGRGNFPDRFSARQFPNYSSELNVNALLLGDSALYLCASSLGHAEAFFGQGTRLTVV.

The chain carries TRBV4-3 and TRBJ1-2; 9 bases align to TRBD1. The V segment lost 5 bases and the J segment 4 bases; nucleotides outside the gene matches: 8. This CDR3 has 15 amino acids. CDR1 is LGHNA, CDR2 YSLEER, per germline. Here the CDR3 DNA reads TGCGCCAGCAGCGGACGGACAGGGGAGACCTATGGCTACACCTTC. Protein sequence: CASSGRTGETYGYTF.

This chain links TRBV11-2 with TRBJ2-7; perhaps TRBD1 as D (6 bases). The CDR3 is 17 residues long. CDR1 SGHAT and CDR2 FQNNGV come from the germline V gene. V gave up 6 bases and J gave up 1 base, with 22 bases separating them. The CDR3 loop is CASSKLRGKGTSYEQYF. The CDR3 region has the DNA TGTGCCAGCAGTAAACTCAGGGGTAAAGGAACGTCCTACGAGCAGTACTTC.

This clone has only a few counts. The chain joins TRBV7-3 to TRBJ1-1; D possibly corresponds to TRBD1 (6 bases). With 5 bases removed from V and 1 base from J, the gap between germline ends came to 11 bases. This CDR3 contains 14 residues. Per germline, CDR1 SGHTA and CDR2 FQGTGA. The CDR3 protein is CASSKGHKNTEAFF. CDR3 nucleotides: TGTGCCAGCAGCAAGGGACACAAGAACACTGAAGCTTTCTTT.

This clone has a single count. CDR3 sequence (DNA): TGTGCCAGCAGCTTAGTAGACTATGGCTACACCTTC. Encoded protein: CASSLVDYGYTF. V is TRBV7-9 and J is TRBJ1-2; unclear D gene. CDR3 size: 12 residues. Germline V gene data show CDR1 as SEHNR and CDR2 as FQNEAQ (reference sequence). Between the trimmed V and J ends, which lost 1 base and 3 bases, there was a span of 3 bases.

The chain is built from TRBV6-6 and TRBJ1-1, with 8 nucleotides matching TRBD1. The germline V gene encodes CDR1 MNHNY and CDR2 SVGAGI (reference sequence). Trimming cost V 5 bases and J 4 bases; bases outside gene matches: 9. This CDR3 has 15 amino acids. The CDR3 protein is CASSPKQGASTEAFF. CDR3 in DNA: TGTGCCAGCAGTCCAAAGCAGGGGGCGAGCACTGAAGCTTTCTTT.

A few counts support this clone. This chain joins TRBV6-2 or TRBV6-3 and TRBJ1-2; 8 nucleotides agree with TRBD1. The CDR3 length is 13 residues. In germline, CDR1 is MNHEY, CDR2 SVGEGT. V was clipped by 1 base and J by 6 bases; unmatched bases: 1. This chain's CDR3 is CASSYYRGNGYTF. CDR3 in DNA: TGTGCCAGCAGTTACTACAGGGGGAATGGCTACACCTTC.

This clone occurred a few times. This chain joins TRBV6-5 and TRBJ2-7, with D tentatively TRBD1 (6 bases). CDR1 and CDR2 (germline): MNHEY, SVGAGI. V was clipped by 2 bases and J by 3 bases, with 14 bases between them. This CDR3 has 15 amino acids. The CDR3 reads CASSYRRGGNYEQYF. The CDR3 DNA reads as TGTGCCAGCAGTTACAGGCGAGGGGGTAACTACGAGCAGTACTTC.

The V and J genes are TRBV2 and TRBJ1-4, with no clear D. Germline V gives CDR1 SNHLY, CDR2 FYNNEI. The length of the CDR3 is 14 residues. Deletions cut 7 bases from V and 3 bases from J, with 12 bases between. The CDR3 spells CASTMGSANEKLFF. CDR3 nucleotide sequence: TGTGCCAGCACAATGGGCTCAGCTAATGAAAAACTGTTTTTT.

The chain recombines TRBV5-4 with TRBJ2-3; 7 bases are a match to TRBD1. Unmatched junction bases numbered 8, after V lost 4 bases and J lost 3 bases. There are 15 residues in the CDR3. Germline V gene sequence: CDR1 SGHNT, CDR2 YYREEE (reference sequence). For the CDR3, the DNA is TGTGCCAGCAGCCGTACCGGACAGGCGACAGATACGCAGTATTTT. It yields the protein CASSRTGQATDTQYF.